What follows describes a single TCR beta chain. Antigen unknown. The data are from a study of cytomegalovirus exposure and HLA in healthy donors. Study-level background: Later analysis reported that the approximately 120 validation repertoires shared the platform of the 600 to 750 first-cohort repertoires. Broader study findings: In vitro assays verified that three CMV-associated chains recognized CMV antigens specifically. Whilst most TCR sequences proved rare, a subset of public TCRs occurred across many donors.

Donors came from a validation cohort of some 130 subjects, distinct from the first 666-subject cohort. TCRdb keeps only in-frame clones here, not all; method: immunoSEQ multiplex PCR. The table records around 300,000 clones, 80% to 90% of them present only once. The germline gives CDR1 MGHDK, CDR2 SYGVNS. The germline V and J ends were trimmed by 4 bases and 7 bases, with 13 bases remaining between them. CDR3 length: 13 amino acids. Sequencing was done on a sample of PBMCs. The genes are TRBV25-1 and TRBJ1-2, with D perhaps matching TRBD1 (5 bases). The receptor was isolated from a woman between 18 and 29 years old in good health and CMV-seronegative. CDR3 in amino acids: CASSGSGYRGYTF. The DNA of the CDR3 is TGTGCCAGCAGTGGGTCAGGGTATCGTGGCTACACCTTC.